This passage covers 26 T cell receptor beta chains from one sample sequenced in a study of blood T cell repertoires in COVID-19. Using immunoSEQ multiplex PCR, the repertoire was profiled, and TCRdb retains in-frame clones only, with some absent. The sample consists of over 400,000 clones, 88% of them appearing once. The source material was PBMCs or T cells enriched from blood (not recorded which). These receptors originate from an older woman who had recovered from COVID-19.

The chain combines TRBV4-1 with TRBJ2-2, with 8 nucleotides matching TRBD2. The CDR3 contains 17 residues. Trimming cost V 0 bases and J 2 bases; bases outside gene matches: 5. CDR1 is MGHRA and CDR2 is YSYEKL in the germline V gene. The chain's CDR3 is CASSQEWAGGNTGELFF. DNA for the CDR3: TGCGCCAGCAGCCAAGAATGGGCGGGGGGTAACACCGGGGAGCTGTTTTTT.

The CDR3 is CASSSDTGTPLHF. Here the CDR3 DNA reads TGTGCCAGCAGCTCCGATACAGGGACACCCCTCCACTTT. This chain uses TRBV11-3 with TRBJ1-6, with D possibly being TRBD1 (6 bases). From germline, CDR1 is SGHNT and CDR2 YENEEA. V lost 4 bases and J 11 bases, leaving 12 bases between the germline ends. This CDR3 spans 13 amino acids.

This clone was observed a single time. The genes are TRBV10-3 and TRBJ1-6; D possibly corresponds to TRBD1 (5 bases). The CDR3 is made up of 12 amino acids. The germline V gene encodes CDR1 ENHRY and CDR2 SYGVKD. V lost 6 bases and J 9 bases, leaving 9 bases between the germline ends. CDR3 coding DNA: TGTGCCATCAGACAGGAGGGTTCACCCCTCCACTTT. Translating gives CAIRQEGSPLHF.

The chain joins TRBV2 to TRBJ2-7; D might be TRBD1 (6 bases). The V end lost 7 bases, the J end lost 6 bases, and 13 bases lay between the germline ends. The CDR3 length is 12 residues. CDR1 is SNHLY and CDR2 is FYNNEI in the germline V gene. The CDR3 nucleotides are TGTGCCAGCATATTGGGGGCTCGCGAGCAGTACGTC. It specifies CASILGAREQYV.

This clone was seen a handful of times. This sequence joins TRBV24-1 and TRBJ1-4; TRBD1 agrees at 11 bases. The CDR3 contains 16 residues. Germline CDR1 and CDR2: KGHDR and SFDVKD. After removal of 3 bases from V and 8 bases from J, the junction contained 7 bases not matched to a gene. CDR3 DNA sequence: TGTGCCACCAGTGATCCCGGGACAGGGGGTTTCGAAAAACTGTTTTTT. Protein product: CATSDPGTGGFEKLFF.

The V gene is TRBV29-1, the J gene TRBJ1-2; no firm D call. Trimming removed 1 base at V and 6 bases at J, with 18 bases between. CDR1 and CDR2 from the germline V gene are SQVTM and ANQGSEA. The CDR3 length is 15 residues. The CDR3 loop reads CSVEGVVWASDGYTF. CDR3 in DNA: TGCAGCGTTGAAGGAGTGGTTTGGGCCTCGGATGGCTACACCTTC.

As DNA, the CDR3 is TGTGCCAGCAGCCCCCAGGACAGGGGCTTGTATGTTGAAGCTTTCTTT. Its translation is CASSPQDRGLYVEAFF. This chain links TRBV3-1 (or the pseudogene TRBV3-2) with TRBJ1-1; TRBD1 matches at 9 bases. The CDR3 runs to 16 residues. Germline CDR1 LGHDT, CDR2 YNNKEL (reference sequence). The J segment lost 7 bases and the V segment lost 4 bases, leaving 13 bases of the junction unmatched.

This chain joins TRBV5-5 and TRBJ1-4; D unclear. Trimming stripped 4 bases from V and 7 bases from J, with 14 bases between. CDR3 size: 14 residues. The germline gives CDR1 SGHKS, CDR2 YYEKEE (reference sequence). The chain's CDR3 is CASSPPSGSEKLFF. CDR3 DNA: TGTGCCAGCAGCCCCCCGAGCGGTAGTGAAAAACTGTTTTTT. The entire variable domain, with the rest obtained from reference TRBV5-5 and TRBJ1-4, is as follows: DAGVTQSPTHLIKTRGQQVTLRCSPISGHKSVSWYQQVLGQGPQFIFQYYEKEERGRGNFPDRFSARQFPNYSSELNVNALLLGDSALYLCASSPPSGSEKLFFGSGTQLSVL.

The chain combines TRBV29-1 with TRBJ2-5, with D unresolved. CDR3 length equals 12 residues. V gave up 7 bases and J gave up 5 bases, with 14 bases separating them. Germline V gene data show CDR1 as SQVTM and CDR2 as ANQGSEA. CDR3 loop: CSGVLPGETQYF. For the CDR3, the DNA is TGCAGCGGAGTACTACCCGGGGAGACCCAGTACTTC.

J is TRBJ1-2 and V is TRBV5-4; 7 bases agree with TRBD1. J gave up 0 bases and V 4 bases, and 15 bases lay outside the gene matches. CDR1 SGHNT and CDR2 YYREEE come from the germline V gene (reference sequence). The CDR3 loop spans 18 amino acids. In DNA, the CDR3 is TGTGCCAGCAGCACCGAGGGCGGGACAGCCTTTACTAACTATGGCTACACCTTC. This codes for CASSTEGGTAFTNYGYTF.

The rearrangement joins TRBV7-2 to TRBJ2-7; D remains ambiguous. Germline CDR1 SGHTA, CDR2 FQGNSA. The CDR3 spans 13 residues. The V end was cut by 3 bases, the J end by 2 bases, with 8 bases between. The CDR3 sequence is CASSFFTAYEQYF. The CDR3 DNA reads TGTGCCAGCAGCTTCTTCACGGCCTACGAGCAGTACTTC.

The CDR3 loop reads CASSLGWEGDTQYF. The CDR3 nucleotides are TGTGCCAGCAGCTTAGGCTGGGAGGGAGATACGCAGTATTTT. This rearrangement joins TRBV11-3 to TRBJ2-3, with 7 bases lining up with TRBD2. J lost 5 bases, V lost 1 base, and 3 bases had no gene match. This CDR3 is 14 amino acids long. Germline CDR1 and CDR2: SGHNT and YENEEA.

The CDR3 reads CASSQVNGKLFF. In DNA form, the CDR3 reads TGTGCCAGCAGCCAAGTCAACGGAAAACTGTTTTTT. The chain joins TRBV14 to TRBJ1-4; D unclear. The germline V gene encodes CDR1 SGHDN and CDR2 FVKESK. Trimming cost V 1 base and J 10 bases, with 7 bases left between them. The CDR3 has 12 amino acids.

V usage is TRBV5-5 and J usage is TRBJ1-4; 10 nucleotides align to TRBD1. The CDR3 sequence is 16 residues long. Germline V gives CDR1 SGHKS, CDR2 YYEKEE (reference sequence). Trimming at V came to 3 bases and at J to 3 bases, leaving 5 bases not matched to a gene. The DNA for the CDR3 is TGTGCCAGCAGCTCAGGACAGGGGGTGTCTAATGAAAAACTGTTTTTT. The encoded protein is CASSSGQGVSNEKLFF.

This chain joins TRBV24-1 and TRBJ2-5; D perhaps matches TRBD1 (6 bases). Germline loops: CDR1 KGHDR, CDR2 SFDVKD. The CDR3 contains 13 residues. V was trimmed by 5 bases and J by 2 bases, leaving 8 bases between them. The CDR3 spells CATSGTDQETQYF. For the CDR3, the DNA is TGTGCCACCAGTGGGACAGATCAAGAGACCCAGTACTTC.

The rearrangement joins TRBV30 to TRBJ1-3, with TRBD1 as a possible D gene (5 bases). The CDR3 sequence is 14 residues long. Looked up from germline, CDR1 is GTSNPN and CDR2 is SVGIG (reference sequence). The V and J ends lost 2 bases and 1 base respectively, with 9 bases between them. The CDR3 nucleotides read TGTGCCTGGAGTTTTGGGGGGTCTGGAAACACCATATATTTT. It encodes CAWSFGGSGNTIYF.

V gene TRBV6-1 combines with J gene TRBJ2-1; TRBD2 aligns across 11 bases. There are 17 residues in the CDR3. Per germline, CDR1 MNHNS and CDR2 SASEGT. V shed 2 bases, J shed 4 bases, and the junction held 7 bases outside the gene matches. The CDR3 nucleotides are TGTGCCAGCAGTGAAAGGGTAGCGGGGGGGAGATACAATGAGCAGTTCTTC. Protein product: CASSERVAGGRYNEQFF.

J is TRBJ1-4 and V is TRBV5-4, with D perhaps matching TRBD1 (6 bases). The CDR3 is 16 residues long. CDR1 and CDR2 (germline): SGHNT, YYREEE (reference sequence). Trimming cost V 3 bases and J 4 bases, with 16 bases left between them. The CDR3 nucleotides are TGTGCCAGCAGCTCCCGCTCGGACAGCGTTAATGAAAAACTGTTTTTT. Protein product: CASSSRSDSVNEKLFF.

The V and J genes are TRBV12-5 and TRBJ1-5; 7 bases match TRBD1. Germline CDR1 and CDR2: LGHNT and FRNRAP. With V trimmed by 1 base and J by 4 bases, 4 bases remained unmatched. This CDR3 is 15 amino acids long. CDR3 DNA sequence: TGTGCTAGTGGTTTGGCCCGGGACAGAAATCAGCCCCAGCATTTT. This gives the protein CASGLARDRNQPQHF.

The genes are TRBV5-1 and TRBJ1-1, with D perhaps TRBD1 (6 bases). This CDR3 region has 15 residues. V lost 0 bases to trimming and J lost 0 bases, with 9 bases between them. Germline CDR1 is SGHRS and CDR2 is YFSETQ. The chain's CDR3 is CASSLVGDMNTEAFF. The CDR3 nucleotides are TGCGCCAGCAGCTTGGTCGGGGACATGAACACTGAAGCTTTCTTT.

The chain has TRBV5-1 and TRBJ1-6, with TRBD1 identical over 9 bases. Looked up from germline, CDR1 is SGHRS and CDR2 is YFSETQ. CDR3 size: 16 residues. Trimming took 2 bases from V and 7 from J; bases not matched to a gene: 7. The CDR3 DNA follows: TGCGCCAGCAGCTTTGGAGACAGGGGGAGGAATTCACCCCTCCACTTT. This translates into CASSFGDRGRNSPLHF. The variable domain in full, completed from reference TRBV5-1 and TRBJ1-6, reads KAGVTQTPRYLIKTRGQQVTLSCSPISGHRSVSWYQQTPGQGLQFLFEYFSETQRNKGNFPGRFSGRQFSNSRSEMNVSTLELGDSALYLCASSFGDRGRNSPLHFGNGTRLTVT.

The rearrangement links TRBV4-2 to TRBJ2-5, with D unresolved. The CDR3 runs 13 residues. Per germline, CDR1 LGHNA and CDR2 YNFKEQ. V lost 5 bases and J 5 bases, leaving 12 bases between the germline ends. CDR3 sequence: CASSRNLAETQYF. The CDR3 nucleotides read TGTGCCAGCAGCAGAAACCTGGCCGAGACCCAGTACTTC.

The chain joins TRBV6-5 to TRBJ1-5; 9 positions agree with TRBD1. V shed 6 bases and J 2 bases; nucleotides not matched to a gene: 5. The CDR3 has 15 amino acids. The germline V gene encodes CDR1 MNHEY and CDR2 SVGAGI. CDR3 in DNA: TGTGCCAGCAGCTTGACAGGGGGGGGCAATCAGCCCCAGCATTTT. Translated: CASSLTGGGNQPQHF.

This clone was counted a few times. This chain connects TRBV19 to TRBJ1-3; D remains unclear. Germline V lookup: CDR1 LNHDA, CDR2 SQIVND (reference sequence). Trimming stripped 1 base from V and 0 bases from J, with 16 bases between. The CDR3 is 18 residues long. The CDR3 spells CASSIGQALFASGNTIYF. As DNA, the CDR3 is TGTGCCAGTAGTATAGGCCAGGCGTTGTTCGCCTCTGGAAACACCATATATTTT.

This sequence joins TRBV3-1 (or the pseudogene TRBV3-2) and TRBJ1-2, with no clear D. Germline values: CDR1 LGHDT, CDR2 YNNKEL (reference sequence). CDR3 length equals 16 residues. V was pared by 4 bases and J by 8 bases, with 23 bases between. The DNA for the CDR3 is TGTGCCAGCAGCCTAAACCCAGGACGGGGAGGAGGAGGCTACACCTTC. This sequence encodes CASSLNPGRGGGGYTF.

The gene calls are TRBV5-1 and TRBJ2-4; D may be TRBD2 (5 bases). V gave up 0 bases and J gave up 0 bases, with 13 bases separating them. Germline V gene sequence: CDR1 SGHRS, CDR2 YFSETQ. The CDR3 runs 17 residues. The CDR3 protein is CASSLAQLGLAKNIQYF. CDR3 coding DNA: TGCGCCAGCAGCTTGGCTCAACTAGGACTAGCCAAAAACATTCAGTACTTC. The full variable domain, its missing parts supplied by reference TRBV5-1 and TRBJ2-4, is KAGVTQTPRYLIKTRGQQVTLSCSPISGHRSVSWYQQTPGQGLQFLFEYFSETQRNKGNFPGRFSGRQFSNSRSEMNVSTLELGDSALYLCASSLAQLGLAKNIQYFGAGTRLSVL.